The clone carrying this T cell receptor beta chain was observed a handful of times. CDR1 is SGHKS and CDR2 is YYEKEE in the germline V gene (reference sequence). J lost 1 base, V lost 1 base, and 6 bases had no gene match. The CDR3 contains 16 residues. As to time point: after trial treatment. Treatment described: LDRT plus nivolumab, ipilimumab, low-dose cyclophosphamide and aspirin (RACIN trial). Treatment of the donors consisted of nivolumab and ipilimumab (plus aspirin, low-dose cyclophosphamide and low-dose radiotherapy). This record belongs to a study of low-dose radiotherapy and immunotherapy resistance in tumors. Study details: Cohort 1 was given 0.5 Gy per fraction every 2 weeks, for 6.5 Gy total.

Primers used for first-strand cDNA, a TRAV- and TRBV-specific set, covered both alpha and beta chains. TCR amplification involved 20 to 25 PCR cycles with a constant-region primer and V-primer adapter. One entry per CDR3 protein results from TCRdb running MiXCR on the reads. The table records approximately 91,000 distinct CDR3 sequences, 20% to 25% of them present only once. Sequenced here: PBMCs, sampled after low-dose radiotherapy plus immunotherapy. This TCR came from a female donor with ovarian cancer. The chain has TRBV5-5 and TRBJ1-1; TRBD1 agrees at 8 bases. CDR3 in DNA: TGTGCCAGCAGCTTGACAGGGGGTGAGAAGAACACTGAAGCTTTCTTT. It is translated as CASSLTGGEKNTEAFF.